This TCR beta chain is drawn from a study of cytomegalovirus exposure and HLA in healthy donors. Overall study results and limits: Researchers reported in a later analysis that a missense DCLRE1C variant was tied to TCR beta V- and J-gene trimming. Prior analysis indicated that the majority of TCR beta V segments exhibited productivity approximately 87% or approximately 30% of the time. The listing of roughly 160 TCR beta chains classed them as cytomegalovirus-associated. Sequencing likely produced, as an artifact, a cluster of highly shared sequence variants.

Regarding this clone: As yet, its antigen is unknown.

This CDR3 has 11 amino acids. Germline CDR1 MDHEN, CDR2 SYDVKM. Trimming removed 5 bases at V and 7 bases at J, with 3 bases between. PCR primers comprised 60 Vbeta and 13 Jbeta primers. Sequencing used immunoSEQ multiplex PCR; TCRdb keeps in-frame clones, though not all of them. This sample has over 100,000 clones, with approximately 80% found just once. The TCR was taken from a male donor in good health and CMV-seropositive. The sequenced sample consisted of PBMCs. V is TRBV28 and J is TRBJ1-6; D uncertain. The CDR3 sequence is CASSTNSPLHF. The CDR3 DNA follows: TGTGCCAGCAGTACAAATTCACCCCTCCACTTT.